Below are 11 T cell receptor beta chains sequenced from a single sample in a study of blood T cell repertoires in COVID-19. Profiling relied on immunoSEQ multiplex PCR, and the TCRdb table lists in-frame clones only, not all of them. The data hold under 300,000 clones, with 80% to 90% observed a single time. Specimen: peripheral blood. The receptors shown here come from a woman in her 70s with acute or convalescent COVID-19.

This chain connects TRBV3-1 (or the pseudogene TRBV3-2) to TRBJ2-7; TRBD1 might be the D (6 bases). Germline assignment: CDR1 LGHDT and CDR2 YNNKEL (reference sequence). Trimming left V 3 bases short and J 3 bases short, with 12 bases between. CDR3 length: 14 residues. CDR3 DNA: TGTGCCAGCAGCCAGGGCGGACAGTACTACGAGCAGTACTTC. Amino acid sequence: CASSQGGQYYEQYF.

This clone was observed a handful of times. Other DNA sequences in this sample translate to the same CDR3. This sequence joins TRBV3-1 (or the pseudogene TRBV3-2) and TRBJ1-2; 9 bases line up with TRBD1. The junction had 4 bases not matched to a gene; V was cut back by 6 bases and J by 2 bases. This CDR3 is built from 14 residues. Germline CDR1 and CDR2: LGHDT and YNNKEL (reference sequence). For the CDR3, the DNA is TGTGCCAGCAGAGGACAGGGGCTGAACTATGGCTACACCTTC. Translating it yields CASRGQGLNYGYTF.

The chain employs TRBV7-9 and TRBJ2-7; TRBD2 agrees at 8 bases. J lost 5 bases, V lost 8 bases, and 11 bases had no gene match. Germline V lookup: CDR1 SEHNR, CDR2 FQNEAQ (reference sequence). CDR3 size: 14 residues. The CDR3 nucleotides are TGTGCCAGCCAGGCCGGGGGGGGATTCGACGAGCAGTACTTC. It yields the protein CASQAGGGFDEQYF. Full variable domain (outside the CDR3, taken from reference TRBV7-9 and TRBJ2-7): DTGVSQNPRHKITKRGQNVTFRCDPISEHNRLYWYRQTLGQGPEFLTYFQNEAQLEKSRLLSDRFSAERPKGSFSTLEIQRTEQGDSAMYLCASQAGGGFDEQYFGPGTRLTVT.

The V and J genes are TRBV19 and TRBJ1-5; a possible D gene is TRBD1 (6 bases). V shed 8 bases and J shed 7 bases, with 12 bases lying between them. Per germline, CDR1 LNHDA and CDR2 SQIVND (reference sequence). This CDR3 region has 12 residues. The CDR3 here is CASSQGQQPQHF. CDR3 DNA: TGTGCCAGTTCACAGGGTCAACAGCCCCAGCATTTT.

In DNA form, the CDR3 reads TGTGCCAGCAGCCAAGAGGGAAGGGGGTACTATGGCTACACCTTC. Translated, it gives CASSQEGRGYYGYTF. The V gene is TRBV3-1 (or the pseudogene TRBV3-2), the J gene TRBJ1-2, with D perhaps TRBD1 (6 bases). Germline CDR1 reads LGHDT; CDR2 reads YNNKEL (reference sequence). This CDR3 has 15 residues. Trimming shortened V by 0 bases and J by 3 bases, and 11 bases separated the two germline ends.

The V gene is TRBV3-1 (or the pseudogene TRBV3-2), the J gene TRBJ2-1; D is perhaps TRBD2 (6 bases). Trimming cost V 4 bases and J 8 bases, with 24 bases left between them. The CDR3 extends over 17 amino acids. Germline CDR1 LGHDT, CDR2 YNNKEL (reference sequence). CDR3 residues: CASSPDYPQVFEDEQFF. The CDR3 region has the DNA TGTGCCAGCAGCCCGGACTATCCTCAAGTATTTGAGGATGAGCAGTTCTTC.

The chain is built from TRBV2 and TRBJ1-6; no clear D gene. CDR3 size: 13 residues. Per germline, CDR1 SNHLY and CDR2 FYNNEI. V shed 4 bases and J shed 10 bases, with 11 bases lying between them. CDR3 coding DNA: TGTGCCAGCAGTGGCCAGGCGCCGTCACCCCTCCACTTT. Translating it yields CASSGQAPSPLHF.

This chain uses TRBV3-1 (or the pseudogene TRBV3-2) with TRBJ1-2; D is undetermined. This CDR3 region has 16 residues. From germline, CDR1 is LGHDT and CDR2 YNNKEL (reference sequence). V was trimmed by 0 bases and J by 1 base, leaving 12 bases between them. CDR3 protein: CASSQDRSDRNYGYTF. In DNA form, the CDR3 reads TGTGCCAGCAGCCAAGACCGCAGCGACCGTAACTATGGCTACACCTTC.

The gene calls are TRBV18 and TRBJ1-4, with D unresolved. The V end lost 0 bases, the J end lost 8 bases, and 16 bases lay between the germline ends. Germline values: CDR1 KGHSH, CDR2 LQKENI. CDR3 length: 16 residues. CDR3 protein: CASSPPNRLSREKLFF. The CDR3 region has the DNA TGTGCCAGCTCACCACCTAACCGACTTTCGCGCGAAAAACTGTTTTTT.

With respect to this clone: This sample includes further DNA sequences coding for the same CDR3. The J gene is TRBJ1-4, the V gene TRBV3-1 (or the pseudogene TRBV3-2); TRBD1 is a possible D gene (6 bases). This CDR3 comprises 18 residues. With 4 bases removed from V and 2 bases from J, the gap between germline ends came to 20 bases. Germline V gene sequence: CDR1 LGHDT, CDR2 YNNKEL (reference sequence). The CDR3 here is CASSLGGTGGATNEKLFF. The DNA for the CDR3 is TGTGCCAGCAGCCTCGGAGGGACGGGGGGCGCGACTAATGAAAAACTGTTTTTT.

The CDR3 DNA sequence: TGTGCCAGCAGATCGGAGTGGGGGGGGGAGCAGTTCTTC. It codes for CASRSEWGGEQFF. V gene TRBV6-5 combines with J gene TRBJ2-1; 7 bases are shared with TRBD2. Germline trimming cut 6 bases from V and 10 bases from J; bases unmatched to any gene: 9. Germline-derived CDR1 and CDR2 are MNHEY and SVGAGI. The CDR3 runs 13 residues.